Each of the 28 T cell receptor beta chains below was sequenced from the same sample in a study of T-cell memory formation after mild COVID-19 (dated by TCRdb to the early 2020s). Library preparation was by 5' RACE. The sequencing machine was an Illumina NovaSeq 6000. The public sequencing data were trimmed at Q25 with fastp and processed into clonotypes with MiXCR by TCRdb, which kept only in-frame beta chains. Rows matching on CDR3 protein sequence are summarized as one entry with the most common DNA and genes. This sample lists approximately 300,000 distinct CDR3 sequences; approximately 19% were detected once. The top ten clones comprise 20% to 25% of the sample. Sequenced material: PBMCs or a T cell subset sorted from them (not recorded which). The receptors originated from a man aged 18 to 30 who had mild COVID-19 (a few samples of this study predate the infection). The sample titles of this study are shuffled in the database, so cell type and time point are left out; the donor was told from shared clones.

This clonotype was seen more than once but under ten times. This may be a read error, as it is one base from a much larger clone. The J gene is TRBJ2-5, the V gene TRBV7-9; no definite D call. The CDR3 length is 12 residues. Germline V gene sequence: CDR1 SEHNR, CDR2 FQNEAQ (reference sequence). V lost 2 bases to trimming and J lost 3 bases, with 4 bases between them. The CDR3 protein is CASSLLEETQYF. As DNA, the CDR3 is TGTGCCAGCAGCTTACTGGAAGAGACCCAGTACTTC.

In this sample, this clonotype turned up a few times. The V call is TRBV7-2, the J call TRBJ1-2; D is perhaps TRBD1 (5 bases). Between the trimmed V and J ends, which lost 1 base and 4 bases, there was a span of 10 bases. CDR1 and CDR2 (germline): SGHTA, FQGNSA. The length of the CDR3 is 14 residues. CDR3 sequence (DNA): TGTGCCAGCAGCTTAGAGCCCCAGGGCTATGGCTACACCTTC. Its translation: CASSLEPQGYGYTF.

This clonotype is a singleton in its sample. The chain is built from TRBV7-2 and TRBJ2-1; TRBD2 aligns across 8 bases. Trimming took 4 bases from V and 7 from J; bases not matched to a gene: 18. CDR1 and CDR2 from the germline V gene are SGHTA and FQGNSA. The CDR3 totals 18 residues. CDR3 loop: CASSSTLSGSGPGNEQFF. CDR3 sequence (DNA): TGTGCCAGCAGCTCCACGCTGAGCGGGAGCGGCCCCGGGAATGAGCAGTTCTTC.

This chain joins TRBV6-1 and TRBJ1-2; 10 positions match TRBD1. The V segment lost 6 bases and the J segment 4 bases; nucleotides outside the gene matches: 8. The CDR3 spans 15 residues. Germline CDR1 reads MNHNS; CDR2 reads SASEGT. The CDR3 here is CASSKTGGAGYGYTF. Written as DNA, the CDR3 is TGTGCCAGCAGCAAGACAGGGGGCGCCGGCTATGGCTACACCTTC.

The V and J genes are TRBV6-5 and TRBJ2-5, with D unclear. From germline, CDR1 is MNHEY and CDR2 SVGAGI. V lost 6 bases and J lost 7, with 15 bases in between. The CDR3 has 13 amino acids. The CDR3 DNA sequence: TGTGCCAGCAGAACCGGGCCCGAGGTGACCCAGTACTTC. Its translation is CASRTGPEVTQYF.

In this sample, this clonotype turned up a few times. The chain carries TRBV4-1 and TRBJ1-5; no firm D call. The CDR3 loop spans 15 amino acids. Germline values: CDR1 MGHRA, CDR2 YSYEKL. Deletions cut 0 bases from V and 6 bases from J, with 12 bases between. CDR3 DNA: TGCGCCAGCAGCCAAGAATGGGAGGGTTTTCAGCCCCAGCATTTT. Protein: CASSQEWEGFQPQHF.

The chain employs TRBV29-1 and TRBJ2-1, with TRBD2 matching over 11 bases. V was pared by 4 bases and J by 9 bases, with 11 bases of the junction left unmatched. Germline V gene sequence: CDR1 SQVTM, CDR2 ANQGSEA. This CDR3 has 15 residues. Here the CDR3 reads CSVAPLAGGLGEQFF. The CDR3 coding sequence is TGCAGCGTTGCCCCATTAGCGGGGGGGCTCGGTGAGCAGTTCTTC.

The chain recombines TRBV7-6 with TRBJ1-3; tentative D call: TRBD1 (5 bases). The germline CDR1 and CDR2 sequences are SGHVS and FNYEAQ. Trimming stripped 6 bases from V and 2 bases from J, with 8 bases between. The CDR3 extends over 13 amino acids. CDR3 bases: TGTGCCAGCAGGAGCAGGGCTGGAAACACCATATATTTT. This gives the protein CASRSRAGNTIYF. Full variable domain (outside the CDR3, taken from reference TRBV7-6 and TRBJ1-3): GAGVSQSPRYKVTKRGQDVALRCDPISGHVSLYWYRQALGQGPEFLTYFNYEAQQDKSGLPNDRFSAERPEGSISTLTIQRTEQRDSAMYRCASRSRAGNTIYFGEGSWLTVV.

V gene TRBV12-3 or TRBV12-4 combines with J gene TRBJ2-3; no clear D gene. CDR3 length: 15 amino acids. The V end was cut by 6 bases, the J end by 0 bases, with 13 bases between. The CDR3 DNA reads TGTGCCAGCAGCCATGAAATCTCGAGCACAGATACGCAGTATTTT. Its protein product is CASSHEISSTDTQYF.

The chain combines TRBV7-2 with TRBJ1-1, with 8 bases lining up with TRBD1. CDR3 length: 14 residues. J was trimmed by 4 bases and V by 5 bases; bases with no gene match: 6. Per germline, CDR1 SGHTA and CDR2 FQGNSA. The CDR3 region has the DNA TGTGCCAGCAGCGCGCAGGGGGCGGGCACTGAAGCTTTCTTT. This codes for CASSAQGAGTEAFF.

The chain uses TRBV2 and TRBJ1-5; D ambiguous. The CDR3 loop spans 14 amino acids. V dropped 1 base and J dropped 5 bases, with 9 bases sitting between them. Germline V lookup: CDR1 SNHLY, CDR2 FYNNEI. The CDR3: CASSEGQPHQPQHF. CDR3 DNA sequence: TGTGCCAGCAGTGAAGGGCAGCCTCATCAGCCCCAGCATTTT.

A few counts support this clonotype. V gene TRBV6-5 combines with J gene TRBJ2-7, with a tentative D call TRBD1 (5 bases). Germline CDR1 is MNHEY and CDR2 is SVGAGI. Trimming took off 2 bases at V and 3 bases at J, with 20 bases between the two ends. This CDR3 is 17 amino acids long. CDR3 loop: CASSYRQGPGLSYEQYF. The DNA for the CDR3 is TGTGCCAGCAGTTACAGGCAGGGCCCTGGATTGAGCTACGAGCAGTACTTC.

This chain connects TRBV7-3 to TRBJ2-5; either TRBD1 or TRBD2 may supply D (7 bases each). V lost 6 bases, J lost 2 bases, and 13 bases lay in between. Germline-derived CDR1 and CDR2 are SGHTA and FQGTGA. The CDR3 loop spans 14 amino acids. The DNA for the CDR3 is TGTGCCAGCAGTTCCCAGGGGGGGCAAGAGACCCAGTACTTC. Translation: CASSSQGGQETQYF.

In its sample, this clonotype was seen a few times. This chain uses TRBV7-2 with TRBJ2-7; 7 positions match TRBD1. From germline, CDR1 is SGHTA and CDR2 FQGNSA. The CDR3 consists of 14 residues. The trim removed 6 bases at V and 3 bases at J, leaving 8 bases unmatched. The CDR3 nucleotides are TGTGCCAGCAGAGAAGGGACAGTCGGCTACGAGCAGTACTTC. Amino acids: CASREGTVGYEQYF. Using reference TRBV7-2 and TRBJ2-7 for the parts outside the CDR3, the full variable domain is GAGVSQSPSNKVTEKGKDVELRCDPISGHTALYWYRQSLGQGLEFLIYFQGNSAPDKSGLPSDRFSAERTGGSVSTLTIQRTQQEDSAVYLCASREGTVGYEQYFGPGTRLTVT.

This clonotype was seen a handful of times. This chain uses TRBV6-2 or TRBV6-3 with TRBJ2-7; D call uncertain. Per the germline V gene, CDR1 is MNHEY and CDR2 is SVGEGT. This CDR3 is 12 amino acids long. V lost 2 bases, J lost 5 bases, and 7 bases lay in between. The DNA of the CDR3 is TGTGCCAGCAGTTACCTGGGGAACGAGCAGTACGTC. Translating gives CASSYLGNEQYV.

The chain uses TRBV4-1 and TRBJ1-1; D not resolved. Trimming took 7 bases from V and 5 from J, leaving 14 bases between them. The germline V gene encodes CDR1 MGHRA and CDR2 YSYEKL. The CDR3 extends over 13 amino acids. The chain's CDR3 is CASTPELRTEAFF. The CDR3 coding sequence is TGCGCCAGCACCCCAGAGTTGCGGACTGAAGCTTTCTTT.

This sequence joins TRBV25-1 and TRBJ2-7; TRBD2 aligns across 7 bases. The ends lost 3 bases at V and 5 bases at J; junction bases unmatched: 13. Germline CDR1 MGHDK, CDR2 SYGVNS. The CDR3 totals 16 residues. In nucleotides, the CDR3 is TGTGCCAGCAGTGAGCGGGAGTTTGATCGGGGCGACGAGCAGTACGTC. It encodes CASSEREFDRGDEQYV.

In its sample, this clonotype was seen a few times. The J gene is TRBJ2-3, the V gene TRBV2; D remains ambiguous. This CDR3 is built from 17 residues. Trimming removed 11 bases at V and 0 bases at J, with 24 bases between. CDR1 is SNHLY, CDR2 FYNNEI, per germline. CDR3 sequence reads: CARRIGISQDSTDTQYF. In DNA form, the CDR3 reads TGTGCCCGCCGTATTGGGATCTCCCAAGATAGCACAGATACGCAGTATTTT. The full variable domain, completed using reference TRBV2 and TRBJ2-3, is EPEVTQTPSHQVTQMGQEVILRCVPISNHLYFYWYRQILGQKVEFLVSFYNNEISEKSEIFDDQFSVERPDGSNFTLKIRSTKLEDSAMYFCARRIGISQDSTDTQYFGPGTRLTVL.

The gene calls are TRBV7-2 and TRBJ1-2; 9 positions agree with TRBD1. Germline trimming cut 5 bases from V and 8 bases from J; bases unmatched to any gene: 3. The CDR3 extends over 12 amino acids. The germline CDR1 and CDR2 sequences are SGHTA and FQGNSA. DNA for the CDR3: TGTGCCAGCAGCCCAGACAGGGGGGGCTACACCTTC. Translating it yields CASSPDRGGYTF.

This clonotype was counted ten times or more. V gene TRBV4-1 combines with J gene TRBJ2-3, with 12 bases aligning to TRBD2. The CDR3 extends over 21 amino acids. J lost 1 base, V lost 3 bases, and 17 bases had no gene match. Germline V lookup: CDR1 MGHRA, CDR2 YSYEKL. The CDR3, as DNA: TGCGCCAGCAGCCAGAGGGGAGGAACTAGCGGGGGGATCCTTCGCACAGATACGCAGTATTTT. Translation gives CASSQRGGTSGGILRTDTQYF.

V and J are TRBV5-6 and TRBJ1-2; D is uncertain. Looked up from germline, CDR1 is SGHDT and CDR2 is YYEEEE. V dropped 5 bases and J dropped 8 bases, with 13 bases sitting between them. The CDR3 extends over 12 amino acids. The CDR3 loop reads CASSHRPGGYTF. In nucleotides, the CDR3 is TGTGCCAGCAGTCACCGACCCGGAGGCTACACCTTC.

This rearrangement joins TRBV6-2 or TRBV6-3 to TRBJ2-2, with 11 bases aligning to TRBD1. J lost 6 bases, V lost 8 bases, and 2 bases had no gene match. Germline-derived CDR1 and CDR2 are MNHEY and SVGEGT. The length of the CDR3 is 13 residues. The CDR3 sequence is CASAGQGAGELFF. For the CDR3, the DNA is TGTGCCAGCGCGGGACAGGGGGCCGGGGAGCTGTTTTTT.

Only a few counts were recorded for this clonotype. The gene calls are TRBV6-5 and TRBJ2-1; a weak D match, TRBD2 (6 bases). The CDR3 totals 15 residues. V lost 2 bases, J lost 1 base, and 9 bases lay in between. Germline lookup yields CDR1 MNHEY and CDR2 SVGAGI. This CDR3 is CASSYGRGSYNEQFF. Here the CDR3 DNA reads TGTGCCAGCAGTTACGGGCGGGGATCCTACAATGAGCAGTTCTTC.

This chain connects TRBV18 to TRBJ1-6, with D uncertain. The CDR3 extends over 16 amino acids. CDR1 and CDR2 from the germline V gene are KGHSH and LQKENI. Trimming took off 2 bases at V and 9 bases at J, with 17 bases between the two ends. CDR3 protein: CASSPAEGASSSPLHF. As DNA, the CDR3 is TGTGCCAGCTCACCAGCGGAGGGTGCGAGTAGTTCACCCCTCCACTTT.

The chain uses TRBV12-3 or TRBV12-4 and TRBJ2-1, with D possibly being TRBD2 (7 bases). The CDR3 totals 16 residues. V dropped 5 bases and J dropped 2 bases, with 16 bases sitting between them. DNA of the CDR3: TGTGCCAGCAGTGAGGGAGGGGGGGCCGCCTACAATGAGCAGTTCTTC. It translates to CASSEGGGAAYNEQFF.

This clonotype was detected only a few times. This sequence joins TRBV20-1 and TRBJ1-1, with D tentatively TRBD1 (5 bases). Germline V gene data show CDR1 as DFQATT and CDR2 as SNEGSKA (reference sequence). CDR3 size: 13 residues. The germline V and J ends were trimmed by 0 bases and 0 bases, with 5 bases remaining between them. CDR3 nucleotides: TGCAGTGCTAGAGAGGGGCTGAACACTGAAGCTTTCTTT. This codes for CSAREGLNTEAFF.

The rearrangement uses TRBV4-2 and TRBJ2-4, with 10 bases lining up with TRBD2. The ends lost 0 bases at V and 6 bases at J; junction bases unmatched: 2. Germline CDR1 and CDR2: LGHNA and YNFKEQ. There are 15 residues in the CDR3. CDR3 loop: CASSQEVAGGNIQYF. CDR3 sequence (DNA): TGTGCCAGCAGCCAAGAAGTAGCGGGGGGAAACATTCAGTACTTC.

This clonotype was seen a few times. The chain couples TRBV20-1 to TRBJ1-5; TRBD1 agrees at 8 bases. V lost 6 bases to trimming and J lost 4 bases; unmatched junction nucleotides: 5. The CDR3 extends over 13 amino acids. From germline, CDR1 is DFQATT and CDR2 SNEGSKA (reference sequence). This CDR3 reads CSALGQGNQPQHF. CDR3 nucleotide sequence: TGCAGTGCCCTCGGACAGGGTAATCAGCCCCAGCATTTT.